This TCR beta chain was obtained from a study of Ad26.COV2.S vaccination and SARS-CoV-2 variants. Study overall: The COV1001 Ad26.COV2.S trial arm included the donor. Dosing was one shot or two shots 56 days apart.

Method: immunoSEQ multiplex PCR; TCRdb's copy keeps in-frame clones and lacks some. The data show hundreds of thousands of clones, roughly 90% seen once. CDR3 length: 13 residues. Trimming removed 2 bases from V and 4 bases from J, with 8 bases in between. Germline V gene data show CDR1 as KGHSH and CDR2 as LQKENI. The treatment here: around 19 received Ad26.COV2.S at low or high dose, single or two shots; roughly 5 received placebo; per-sample allocation not given. Collection of samples fell on day 63 after the first vaccine or placebo injection. An adult of 18-55 years in Boston served as donor. This receptor was identified in a person between 18 and 65 years old who received the Ad26.COV2.S COVID-19 vaccine or a placebo. V is TRBV18 and J is TRBJ1-1, with D unresolved. Sequenced here: peripheral blood, sampled in a trial of Ad26.COV2.S vaccine versus placebo. CDR3 DNA sequence: TGTGCCAGCTCACCAAAGGATCGCACTGAAGCTTTCTTT. This encodes CASSPKDRTEAFF.